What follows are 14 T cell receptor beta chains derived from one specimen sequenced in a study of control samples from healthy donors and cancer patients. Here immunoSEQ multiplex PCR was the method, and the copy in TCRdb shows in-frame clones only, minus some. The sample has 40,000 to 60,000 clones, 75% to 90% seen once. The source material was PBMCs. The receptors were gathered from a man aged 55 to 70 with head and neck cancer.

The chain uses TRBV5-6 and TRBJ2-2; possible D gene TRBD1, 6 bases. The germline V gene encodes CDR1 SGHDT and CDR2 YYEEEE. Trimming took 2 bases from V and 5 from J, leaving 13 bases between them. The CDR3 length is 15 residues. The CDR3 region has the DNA TGTGCCAGCAGCTTTGGTAACAGGGAAACCGGGGAGCTGTTTTTT. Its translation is CASSFGNRETGELFF.

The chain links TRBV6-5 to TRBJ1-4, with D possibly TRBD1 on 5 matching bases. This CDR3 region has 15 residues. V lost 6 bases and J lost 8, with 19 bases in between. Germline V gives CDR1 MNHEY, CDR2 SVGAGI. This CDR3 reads CASSDDWGRDEKLFF. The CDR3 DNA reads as TGTGCCAGCAGCGACGATTGGGGACGAGACGAAAAACTGTTTTTT.

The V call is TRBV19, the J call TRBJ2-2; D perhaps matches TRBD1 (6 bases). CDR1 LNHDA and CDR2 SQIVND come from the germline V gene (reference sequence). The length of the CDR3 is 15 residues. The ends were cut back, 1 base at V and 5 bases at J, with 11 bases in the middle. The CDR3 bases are TGTGCCAGTAGTATAGTGGGGGCCAGGACCGGGGAGCTGTTTTTT. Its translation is CASSIVGARTGELFF.

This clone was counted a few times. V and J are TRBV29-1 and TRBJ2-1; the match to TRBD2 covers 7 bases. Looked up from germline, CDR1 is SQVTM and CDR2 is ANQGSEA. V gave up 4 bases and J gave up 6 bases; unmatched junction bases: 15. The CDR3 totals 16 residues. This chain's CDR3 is CSVAPPGSLAANEQFF. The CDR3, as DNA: TGCAGCGTTGCCCCCCCTGGCAGTCTAGCGGCCAATGAGCAGTTCTTC.

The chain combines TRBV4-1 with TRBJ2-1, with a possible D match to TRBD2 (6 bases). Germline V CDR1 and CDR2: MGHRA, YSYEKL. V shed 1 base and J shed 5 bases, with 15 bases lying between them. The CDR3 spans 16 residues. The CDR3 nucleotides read TGCGCCAGCAGCCAAGGGATGGTTCGGACTAACAATGAGCAGTTCTTC. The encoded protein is CASSQGMVRTNNEQFF.

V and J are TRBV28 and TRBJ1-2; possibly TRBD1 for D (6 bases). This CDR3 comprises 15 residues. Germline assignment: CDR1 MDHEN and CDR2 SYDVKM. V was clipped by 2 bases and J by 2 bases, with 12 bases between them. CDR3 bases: TGTGCCAGCAGTTTAGTGGGGGGCCCAAACTATGGCTACACCTTC. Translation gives CASSLVGGPNYGYTF.

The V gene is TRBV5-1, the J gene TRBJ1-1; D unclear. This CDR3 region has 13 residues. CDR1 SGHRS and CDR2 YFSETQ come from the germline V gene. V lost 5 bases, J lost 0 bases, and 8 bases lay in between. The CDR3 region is CASRRQLNTEAFF. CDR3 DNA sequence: TGCGCCAGCAGGCGGCAACTGAACACTGAAGCTTTCTTT.

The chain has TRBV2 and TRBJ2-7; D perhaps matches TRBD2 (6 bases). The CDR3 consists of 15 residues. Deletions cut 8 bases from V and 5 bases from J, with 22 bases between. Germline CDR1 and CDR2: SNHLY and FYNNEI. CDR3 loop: CASRTSWTIVNEQYF. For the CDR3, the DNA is TGTGCCAGCCGCACATCGTGGACTATCGTCAACGAGCAGTACTTC.

The CDR3 region is CASSQADSPNYGYTF. CDR3 nucleotides: TGCGCCAGCAGCCAAGCTGACAGCCCAAACTATGGCTACACCTTC. The chain couples TRBV4-3 to TRBJ1-2; perhaps TRBD1 as D (5 bases). Trimming removed 1 base from V and 2 bases from J, with 11 bases in between. CDR3 size: 15 residues. CDR1 LGHNA and CDR2 YSLEER come from the germline V gene.

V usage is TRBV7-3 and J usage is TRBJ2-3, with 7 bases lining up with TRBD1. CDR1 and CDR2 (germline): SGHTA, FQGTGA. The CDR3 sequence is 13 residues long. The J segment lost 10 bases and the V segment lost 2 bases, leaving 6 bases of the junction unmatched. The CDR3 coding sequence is TGTGCCAGCAGCTTAGAGGGGGCCCTAGCGCAGTATTTT. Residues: CASSLEGALAQYF.

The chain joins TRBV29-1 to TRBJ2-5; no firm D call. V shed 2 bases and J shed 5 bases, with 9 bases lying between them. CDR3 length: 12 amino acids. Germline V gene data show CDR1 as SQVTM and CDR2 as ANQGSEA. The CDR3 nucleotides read TGCAGCGTTGAATCATCGGGTGAGACCCAGTACTTC. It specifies CSVESSGETQYF.

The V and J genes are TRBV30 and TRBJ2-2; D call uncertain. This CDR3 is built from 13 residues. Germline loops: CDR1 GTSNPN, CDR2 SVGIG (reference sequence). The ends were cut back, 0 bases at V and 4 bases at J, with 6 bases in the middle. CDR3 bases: TGTGCCTGGAGTGTCCAAGCCACCGGGGAGCTGTTTTTT. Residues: CAWSVQATGELFF.

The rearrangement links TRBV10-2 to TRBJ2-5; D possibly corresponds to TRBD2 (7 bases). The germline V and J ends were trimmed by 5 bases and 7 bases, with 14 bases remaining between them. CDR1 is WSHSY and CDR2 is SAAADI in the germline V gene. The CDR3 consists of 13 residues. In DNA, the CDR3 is TGCGCCAGCAGTCTTACAGGGAGGGGGACCCAGTACTTC. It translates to CASSLTGRGTQYF.

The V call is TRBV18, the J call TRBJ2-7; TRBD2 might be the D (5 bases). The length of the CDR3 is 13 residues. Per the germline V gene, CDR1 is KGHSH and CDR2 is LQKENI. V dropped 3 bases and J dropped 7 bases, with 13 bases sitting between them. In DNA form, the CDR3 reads TGTGCCAGCTCACCCAAGTTATCGGGGGAGCAGTACTTC. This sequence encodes CASSPKLSGEQYF.